The sequence of this T cell receptor (beta chain) was determined in a study of Graves' ophthalmopathy and Graves' hyperthyroidism. About the study: No progression to ophthalmopathy over 18 months defined stable hyperthyroidism.

This clonotype was picked up many times. The authors amplified TCR beta CDR3 regions from RNA transcripts. HTBI primers were employed in first-round RT-PCR, then a second-round multiplex PCR followed. TCRdb called the multiplex PCR reads again in MiXCR, with one record for every CDR3 protein. Of approximately 1.2 million distinct CDR3 sequences detected, about two fifths appear once; the ten largest clones hold more than 9.5%. The TCR comes from an adult man with Graves' hyperthyroidism. Material: peripheral blood or thyroid tissue (not recorded which).

CDR3 sequence: CASSQDFSNTGELFF. In nucleotides, the CDR3 is TGTGCCAGCAGCCAAGACTTTTCGAACACCGGGGAGCTGTTTTTT. The chain combines TRBV7-2 with TRBJ2-2; D is uncertain. The CDR3 runs to 15 residues. V shed 5 bases and J shed 0 bases, with 10 bases lying between them. The germline CDR1 and CDR2 sequences are SGHTA and FQGNSA.